A selection of T cell receptor beta chains follows, all from one sample in a study of T cell changes during pregnancy in multiple sclerosis. Measured with immunoSEQ multiplex PCR; TCRdb has only the in-frame clones, and not every one. The sample has under 35,000 clones, 85% to 90% seen once; the top ten hold roughly 0.58%. Sequencing was performed on CD4+ T cells from peripheral blood mononuclear cells, taken in the third trimester of pregnancy. The receptors here all came from a female donor in good health, enrolled as a control in a pregnancy study. CDR3s include the opening cysteine and the closing phenylalanine or tryptophan.

CDR3 length,V gene,CDR3 protein
11,TRBV20-1,CSGEGDTEAFF
14,TRBV30,CAWGGGRRNTEAFF
12,TRBV2,CASRRLLNEQFF
15,TRBV18,CASSPPAATNEKLFF
11,TRBV20-1,CSGLASYEQYF
13,TRBV7-9,CASSQGNNSPLHF
14,TRBV5-1,CASSFEQSNTEAFF
17,TRBV4-1,CASSQEVTGRIGNTIYF
17,TRBV28,CASSPSGHTNSGNTIYF
12,TRBV6-5,CATEQANYGYTF
14,TRBV27,CASRRQESTDTQYF
15,TRBV27,CASSLVGAGGTEAFF
16,TRBV6-6,CASSYSGQSPGTAQYF
13,TRBV5-1,CASSSSGAGELFF